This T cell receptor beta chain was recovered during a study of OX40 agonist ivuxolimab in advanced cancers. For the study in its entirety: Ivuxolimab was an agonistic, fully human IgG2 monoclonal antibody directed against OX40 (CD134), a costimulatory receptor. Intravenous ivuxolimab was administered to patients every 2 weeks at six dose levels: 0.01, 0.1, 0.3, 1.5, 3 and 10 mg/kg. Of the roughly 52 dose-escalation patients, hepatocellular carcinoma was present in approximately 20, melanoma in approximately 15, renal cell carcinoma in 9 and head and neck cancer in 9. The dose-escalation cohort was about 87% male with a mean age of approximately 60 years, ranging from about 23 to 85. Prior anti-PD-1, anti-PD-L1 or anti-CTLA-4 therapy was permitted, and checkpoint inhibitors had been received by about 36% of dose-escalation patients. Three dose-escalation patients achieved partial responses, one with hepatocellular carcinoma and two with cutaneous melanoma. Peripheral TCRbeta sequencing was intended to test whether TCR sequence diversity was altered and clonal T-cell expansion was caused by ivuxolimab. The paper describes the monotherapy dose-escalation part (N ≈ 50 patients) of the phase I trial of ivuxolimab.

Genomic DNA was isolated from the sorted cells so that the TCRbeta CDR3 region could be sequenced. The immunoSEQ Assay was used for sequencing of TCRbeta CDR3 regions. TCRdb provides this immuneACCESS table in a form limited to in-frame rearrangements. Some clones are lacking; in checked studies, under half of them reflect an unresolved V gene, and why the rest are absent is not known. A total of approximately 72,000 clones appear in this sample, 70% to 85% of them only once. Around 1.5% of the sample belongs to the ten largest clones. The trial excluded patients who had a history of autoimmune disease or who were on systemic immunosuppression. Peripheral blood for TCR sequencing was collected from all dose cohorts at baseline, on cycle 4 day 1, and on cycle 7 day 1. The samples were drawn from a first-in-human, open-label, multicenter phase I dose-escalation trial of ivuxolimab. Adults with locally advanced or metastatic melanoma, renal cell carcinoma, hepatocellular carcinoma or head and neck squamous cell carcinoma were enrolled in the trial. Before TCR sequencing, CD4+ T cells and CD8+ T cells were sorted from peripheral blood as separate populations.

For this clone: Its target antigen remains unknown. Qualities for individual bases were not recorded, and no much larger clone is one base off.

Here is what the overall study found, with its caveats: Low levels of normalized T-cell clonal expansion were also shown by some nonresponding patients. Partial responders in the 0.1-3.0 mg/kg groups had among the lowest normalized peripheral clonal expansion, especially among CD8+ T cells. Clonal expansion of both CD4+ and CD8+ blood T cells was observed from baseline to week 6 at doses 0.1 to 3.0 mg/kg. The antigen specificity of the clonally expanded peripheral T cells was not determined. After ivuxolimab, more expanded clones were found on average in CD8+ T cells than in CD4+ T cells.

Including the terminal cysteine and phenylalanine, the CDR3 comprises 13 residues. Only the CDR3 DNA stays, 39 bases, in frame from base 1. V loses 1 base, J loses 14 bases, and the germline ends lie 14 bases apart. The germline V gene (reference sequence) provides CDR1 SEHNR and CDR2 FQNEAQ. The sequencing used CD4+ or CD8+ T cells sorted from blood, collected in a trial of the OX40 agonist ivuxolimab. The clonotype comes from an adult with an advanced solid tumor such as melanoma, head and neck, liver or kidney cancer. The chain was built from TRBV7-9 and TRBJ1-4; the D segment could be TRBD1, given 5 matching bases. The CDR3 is CASSLEAPGHLFF. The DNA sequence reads TGTGCCAGCAGCTTAGAGGCCCCAGGACATCTGTTTTTT.